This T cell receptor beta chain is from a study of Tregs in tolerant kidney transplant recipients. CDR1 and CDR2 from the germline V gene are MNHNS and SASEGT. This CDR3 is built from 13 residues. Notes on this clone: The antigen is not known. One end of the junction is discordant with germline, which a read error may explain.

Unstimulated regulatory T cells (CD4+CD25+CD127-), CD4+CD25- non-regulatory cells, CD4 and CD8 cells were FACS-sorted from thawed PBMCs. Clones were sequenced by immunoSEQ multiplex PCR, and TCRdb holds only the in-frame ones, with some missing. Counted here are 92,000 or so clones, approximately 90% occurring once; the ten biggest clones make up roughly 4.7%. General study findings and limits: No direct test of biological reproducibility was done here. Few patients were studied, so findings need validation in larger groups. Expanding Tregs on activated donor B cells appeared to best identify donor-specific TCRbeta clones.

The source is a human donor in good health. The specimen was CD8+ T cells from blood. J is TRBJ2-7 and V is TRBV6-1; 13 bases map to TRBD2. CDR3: CASRGTSGNAEHF. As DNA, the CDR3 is TGTGCCAGCAGGGGGACTAGCGGGAACGCGGAGCACTTC.